This TCR beta chain was recorded in a study of cytomegalovirus exposure and HLA in healthy donors. Overall study findings and caveats: Researchers counted around 170 TCR beta chains as cytomegalovirus-associated. On later analysis, the bulk of CMV-associated TCR beta chains appeared to be HLA-restricted.

These donors counted as nominally healthy when sampled, but unrecorded immune exposures were likely. The PCR was carried out with 60 Vbeta primers and 13 Jbeta primers. Profiled with immunoSEQ multiplex PCR; TCRdb holds only in-frame clones, not every one. The table has 90,000 to 150,000 clones, 65% to 80% seen once; the top ten hold under 6.5%. CDR1 is SGHTA, CDR2 FQGNSA, per germline. With 3 bases clipped from V and 0 bases from J, the junction kept 4 bases outside the gene matches. This CDR3 region has 16 residues. Regarding this clone: What it binds is not known.

Source material: PBMCs. V gene TRBV7-2 combines with J gene TRBJ2-3; TRBD2 aligns across 9 bases. This receptor was obtained from a man younger than 30 in good health and CMV-seropositive. The CDR3 DNA reads TGTGCCAGCAGCTTCCGAACTAGCGGGAGCACAGATACGCAGTATTTT. This translates into CASSFRTSGSTDTQYF.